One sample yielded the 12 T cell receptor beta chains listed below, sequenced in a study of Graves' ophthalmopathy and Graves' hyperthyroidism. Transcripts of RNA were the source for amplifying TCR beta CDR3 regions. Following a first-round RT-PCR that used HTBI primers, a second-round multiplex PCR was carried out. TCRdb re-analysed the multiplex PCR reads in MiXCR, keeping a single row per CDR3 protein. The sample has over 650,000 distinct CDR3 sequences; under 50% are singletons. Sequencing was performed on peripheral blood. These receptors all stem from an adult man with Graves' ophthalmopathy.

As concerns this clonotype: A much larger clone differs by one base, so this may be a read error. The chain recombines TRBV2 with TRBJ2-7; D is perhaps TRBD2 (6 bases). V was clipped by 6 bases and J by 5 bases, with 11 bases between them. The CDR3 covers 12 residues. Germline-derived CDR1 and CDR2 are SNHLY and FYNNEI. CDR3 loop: CASRLLADEQYF. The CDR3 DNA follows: TGTGCCAGCAGACTCTTAGCGGACGAGCAGTACTTC.

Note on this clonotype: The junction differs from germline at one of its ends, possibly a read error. The CDR3 region has the DNA TGTACCATGGGGTTTACTGAAGCTTTCTTT. Translation: CTMGFTEAFF. The gene calls are TRBV10-3 and TRBJ1-1, with D uncertain. This CDR3 has 10 residues. Germline values: CDR1 ENHRY, CDR2 SYGVKD.

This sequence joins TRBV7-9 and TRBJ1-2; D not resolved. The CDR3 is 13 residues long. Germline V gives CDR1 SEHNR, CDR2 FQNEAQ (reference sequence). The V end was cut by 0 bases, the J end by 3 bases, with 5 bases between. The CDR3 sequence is CASSLAEHYGYTF. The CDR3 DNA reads TGTGCCAGCAGCTTAGCGGAGCACTATGGCTACACCTTC.

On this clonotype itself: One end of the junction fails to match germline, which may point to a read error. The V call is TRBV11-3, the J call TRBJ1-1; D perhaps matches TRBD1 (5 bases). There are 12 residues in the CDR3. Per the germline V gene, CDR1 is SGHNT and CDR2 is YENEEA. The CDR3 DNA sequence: TGTGCCAGCAGCTATGGGGGGACTGCAGCTTTCTTT. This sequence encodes CASSYGGTAAFF.

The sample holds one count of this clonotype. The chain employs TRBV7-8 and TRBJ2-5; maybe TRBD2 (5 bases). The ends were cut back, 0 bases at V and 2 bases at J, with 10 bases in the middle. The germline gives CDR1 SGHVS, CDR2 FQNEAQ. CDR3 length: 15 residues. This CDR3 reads CASSLAGVVQETQYF. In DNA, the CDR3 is TGTGCCAGCAGCTTAGCGGGAGTAGTACAAGAGACCCAGTACTTC. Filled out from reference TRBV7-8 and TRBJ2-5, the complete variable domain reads GAGVSQSPRYKVAKRGQDVALRCDPISGHVSLFWYQQALGQGPEFLTYFQNEAQLDKSGLPSDRFFAERPEGSVSTLKIQRTQQEDSAVYLCASSLAGVVQETQYFGPGTRLLVL.

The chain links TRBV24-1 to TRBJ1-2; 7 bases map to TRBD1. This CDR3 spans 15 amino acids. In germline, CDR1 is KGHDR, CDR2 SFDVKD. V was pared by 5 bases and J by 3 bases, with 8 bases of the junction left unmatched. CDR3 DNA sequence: TGTGCCACCAGTGCTAGGGAGCAGGGGGACTATGGCTACACCTTC. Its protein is CATSAREQGDYGYTF.

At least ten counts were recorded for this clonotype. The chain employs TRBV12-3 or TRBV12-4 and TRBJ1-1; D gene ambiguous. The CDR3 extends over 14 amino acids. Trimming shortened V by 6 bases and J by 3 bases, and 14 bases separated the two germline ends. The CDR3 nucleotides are TGTGCCAGCAGAACCACACCTCTGCACACTGAAGCTTTCTTT. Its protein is CASRTTPLHTEAFF.

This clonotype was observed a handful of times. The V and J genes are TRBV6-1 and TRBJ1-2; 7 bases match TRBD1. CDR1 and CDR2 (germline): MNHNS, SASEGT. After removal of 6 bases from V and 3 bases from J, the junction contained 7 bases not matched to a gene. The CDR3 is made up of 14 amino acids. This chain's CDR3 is CASRTTGTYYGYTF. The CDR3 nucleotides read TGTGCCAGCAGGACGACAGGGACCTACTATGGCTACACCTTC.

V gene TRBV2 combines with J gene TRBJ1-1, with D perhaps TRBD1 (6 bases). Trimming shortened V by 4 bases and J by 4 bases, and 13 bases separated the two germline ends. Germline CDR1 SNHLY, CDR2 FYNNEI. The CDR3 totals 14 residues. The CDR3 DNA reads TGTGCCAGCAGTGCTTACAGGGCGACCACTGAAGCTTTCTTT. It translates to CASSAYRATTEAFF.

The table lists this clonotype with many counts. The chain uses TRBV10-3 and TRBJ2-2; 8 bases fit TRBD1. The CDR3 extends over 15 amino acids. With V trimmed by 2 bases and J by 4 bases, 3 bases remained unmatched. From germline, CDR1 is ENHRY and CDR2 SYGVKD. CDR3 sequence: CAISERTGSTGELFF. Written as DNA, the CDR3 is TGTGCCATCAGTGAGAGGACAGGGAGCACCGGGGAGCTGTTTTTT.

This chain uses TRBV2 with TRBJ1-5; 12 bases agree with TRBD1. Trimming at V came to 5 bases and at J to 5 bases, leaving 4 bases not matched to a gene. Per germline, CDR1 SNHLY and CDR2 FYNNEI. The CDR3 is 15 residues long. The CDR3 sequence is CASSPGQGAYQPQHF. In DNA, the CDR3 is TGTGCCAGCAGTCCGGGACAGGGGGCGTATCAGCCCCAGCATTTT.

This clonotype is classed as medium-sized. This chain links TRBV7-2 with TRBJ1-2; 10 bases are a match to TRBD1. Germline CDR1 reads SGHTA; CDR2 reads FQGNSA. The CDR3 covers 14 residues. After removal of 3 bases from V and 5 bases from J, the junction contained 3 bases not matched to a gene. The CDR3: CASSLGQGPYGYTF. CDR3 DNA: TGTGCCAGCAGCTTGGGACAGGGGCCGTATGGCTACACCTTC.